The rows below give T cell receptor beta chains drawn from one sample of a study of human T cells and chemical hapten exposure. TCRdb re-derived calls from the RACE reads in MiXCR, one entry per CDR3 protein. The sample yields tens of thousands of distinct CDR3 sequences, around 7.9% seen once. The sample consisted of whole blood, taken in connection with sensitization to the hapten diphenylcyclopropenone (DPC). These receptors all stem from a woman aged 45-59 years with alopecia areata. Some clones in this sample may be carry-over from other donors' samples. Both conserved end residues are part of each CDR3. Each record gives: J gene, V gene, clone size, D gene, CDR3 DNA, CDR3 protein. The D gene is left open where the match is weak. The size entry is marked missing in some rows and otherwise reads once, few, many or a size class.

>TRBJ2-7|TRBV7-9|.|TRBD2
TGTGCCAGCAGCTCCTCTAGCGGGGGGTCCTACGAGCAGTACTTC
CASSSSSGGSYEQYF
>TRBJ2-3|TRBV5-4|few|.
TGTGCCAGCAGTCCGGTTACCACAGATACGCAGTATTTT
CASSPVTTDTQYF
>TRBJ1-2|TRBV12-3/TRBV12-4|few|.
TGTGCCAGCAGTTTGGAGGGATTGTATGGCTACACCTTC
CASSLEGLYGYTF
>TRBJ1-3|TRBV11-3|.|.
TGTGCCAGCTACCAGGATGCAGCTGGAAACACCATATATTTT
CASYQDAAGNTIYF
>TRBJ1-1|TRBV6-2/TRBV6-3|few|.
TGTGCCAGCAGGGAGAACACTGAAGCTTTCTTT
CASRENTEAFF
>TRBJ2-3|TRBV6-5|.|.
TGTGCCAGCAGTTCGGAACAGGAACCCACAGATACGCAGTATTTT
CASSSEQEPTDTQYF
>TRBJ2-5|TRBV6-1|.|.
TGTGCCAGCAGTGAAGCAGGTGGGGAGACCCAGTACTTC
CASSEAGGETQYF
>TRBJ2-1|TRBV5-4|many|TRBD1
TGTGCCAGCAGCCCTCGGGACAGTCGTTACAATGAGCAGTTCTTC
CASSPRDSRYNEQFF
>TRBJ2-3|TRBV27|few|TRBD2
TGTGCCAGCAGTTTATTGACTAGCGGATTAGATACGCAGTATTTT
CASSLLTSGLDTQYF
>TRBJ1-1|TRBV7-9|.|.
TGTGCCAGCAGCTTAGGGGGAGGAGGGTCTGAAGCTTTCTTT
CASSLGGGGSEAFF
>TRBJ1-1|TRBV12-3/TRBV12-4|few|.
TGTGCCAGCAGTCTAGGGCCCGGCACTGAAGCTTTCTTT
CASSLGPGTEAFF
>TRBJ2-7|TRBV7-2|few|TRBD2
TGTGCCAGCAGCTTGAGCGGGAAAGCCTACGAGCAGTACTTC
CASSLSGKAYEQYF
>TRBJ2-5|TRBV4-2|few|TRBD2
TGTGCCAGCAGCCAATCGGGAATAGCGGGAGAAGAGACCCAGTACTTC
CASSQSGIAGEETQYF
>TRBJ1-1|TRBV20-1|few|TRBD1
TGCAGTGCTAGAGGAGGGACAGCGAACACTGAAGCTTTCTTT
CSARGGTANTEAFF
>TRBJ1-4|TRBV27|.|.
TGTGCCAGCAGTCGCCCAGGGCGGTTAGAAAAACTGTTTTTT
CASSRPGRLEKLFF
>TRBJ2-7|TRBV28|few|TRBD1
TGTGCCAGCAGTGGGACAGGCTACGAGCAGTACTTC
CASSGTGYEQYF
>TRBJ2-1|TRBV7-9|few|TRBD1
TGTGCCAGCACCCCCCCGGACAGGTCATACACTGAGCAGTTCTTC
CASTPPDRSYTEQFF
>TRBJ2-2|TRBV3-1|many|.
TGTGCCAGCAGCCATACTACAGGGTCCGGGGAGCTGTTTTTT
CASSHTTGSGELFF
>TRBJ1-1|TRBV13|few|.
TGTGCCAGCAGCTTACGGCAGGAAAAAGGCACTGAAGCTTTCTTT
CASSLRQEKGTEAFF
>TRBJ2-7|TRBV19|few|TRBD2
TGTGCCAGTAGTAGGACTAGCGGGATCTCCCACGAGCAGTACTTC
CASSRTSGISHEQYF
>TRBJ1-2|TRBV5-6|few|.
TGTGCCAGCAGAGCCGGGACCACGCATGGCTACACCTTC
CASRAGTTHGYTF
>TRBJ2-3|TRBV4-1|many|TRBD1
TGCGCCAGCAGCCAAGCCGGGACAGCGGCTAGCACAGATACGCAGTATTTT
CASSQAGTAASTDTQYF
>TRBJ1-2|TRBV3-1|many|.
TGTGCCAGCAGCCAAGATCGGAACGGGTTAAGCTATGGCTACACCTTC
CASSQDRNGLSYGYTF
>TRBJ1-4|TRBV7-9|few|TRBD1
TGTGCCAGCAGCTCTTACCAGGGGGCGACTAATGAAAAACTGTTTTTT
CASSSYQGATNEKLFF
>TRBJ2-5|TRBV29-1|few|TRBD2
TGCAGCGTCCGCGTTCTAGCGGTCCAAGAGACCCAGTACTTC
CSVRVLAVQETQYF
>TRBJ1-6|TRBV5-1|.|.
TGCGCCAGCAGCCTGGGGGGGAGTCGAAATAATTCACCCCTCCACTTT
CASSLGGSRNNSPLHF
>TRBJ2-5|TRBV6-6|many|.
TGTGCCAGCAGGGGCGGATCGGTGGAGACCCAGTACTTC
CASRGGSVETQYF
>TRBJ1-1|TRBV12-3/TRBV12-4|.|.
TGTGCCAGCAGATCCACAGGGATGAACACTGAAGCTTTCTTT
CASRSTGMNTEAFF
>TRBJ2-2|TRBV4-3|.|.
TGTGCCAGCAGCCAAGAGGGCTCGAGTTCCGGGGAGCTGTTTTTT
CASSQEGSSSGELFF
>TRBJ2-1|TRBV4-1|.|.
TGCGCCAGCAGCCTCTTCGACTATTACAATGAGCAGTTCTTC
CASSLFDYYNEQFF
>TRBJ1-1|TRBV2|few|TRBD1
TGTGCCAGCAGTGGGGGGACAGGGGGGAAGGCTTTCTTT
CASSGGTGGKAFF
>TRBJ1-6|TRBV11-2|many|TRBD1
TGTGCCAGCAGCCAACCCGACAGGGAACTCCATTCACCCCTCCACTTT
CASSQPDRELHSPLHF
>TRBJ2-3|TRBV20-1|.|TRBD2
TGCAGTGCTTCTATCCGGGGGGGAAGCACAGATACGCAGTATTTT
CSASIRGGSTDTQYF
>TRBJ1-3|TRBV19|once|TRBD1
TGTGCCAGTAGGATGGACAGGAGCTCTGGAAACACCATATATTTT
CASRMDRSSGNTIYF
>TRBJ1-2|TRBV20-1|.|.
TGCAGTGCTAGAGTAGGCCTGTCTTGGGGGAACACCTTC
CSARVGLSWGNTF
>TRBJ2-3|TRBV5-6|many|TRBD2
TGTGCCAGCAGCACGGGACTAGCGGCTAGCACAGATACGCAGTATTTT
CASSTGLAASTDTQYF
>TRBJ2-7|TRBV3-1|few|.
TGTGCCAGCAGCCAAGACCCCGCGAGGGCCTACGAGCAGTACTTC
CASSQDPARAYEQYF
>TRBJ2-1|TRBV3-1|.|.
TGTGCCAGCAGCCAGTCCTCGGGGAGCTCCTACAATGAGCAGTTCTTC
CASSQSSGSSYNEQFF
>TRBJ1-3|TRBV2|many|.
TGTGCCAGCAGTTACCAGACAGGAGCCTCTGGAAACACCATATATTTT
CASSYQTGASGNTIYF
>TRBJ2-3|TRBV20-1|many|.
TGCAGTGCTAGAAGATGGGACTCGCCAGACTCCACAGATACGCAGTATTTT
CSARRWDSPDSTDTQYF
>TRBJ1-5|TRBV27|few|.
TGTGCCAGCAGTCCCACTCTATTTGACCAGCCCCAGCATTTT
CASSPTLFDQPQHF
>TRBJ1-4|TRBV12-3/TRBV12-4|many|TRBD1
TGTGCCAGCAGCCCGGGACAGGGGGTGACAAAACTGTTTTTT
CASSPGQGVTKLFF
>TRBJ1-6|TRBV11-2|many|.
TGTGCCAGCAGCTCCGGACGAGTGAGCTCCTATAATTCACCCCTCCACTTT
CASSSGRVSSYNSPLHF
>TRBJ1-1|TRBV4-2|many|.
TGTGCCAGCACTCCCGGTCGGGCCAACACTGAAGCTTTCTTT
CASTPGRANTEAFF
>TRBJ2-7|TRBV11-2|few|.
TGTGCCAGCAGCTTTGAGGGGGGGCCCTACGAGCAGTACTTC
CASSFEGGPYEQYF
>TRBJ1-2|TRBV2|few|.
TGTGCCAGCAGTGAAGCGCCAGGACGCTATGGCTACACCTTC
CASSEAPGRYGYTF
>TRBJ2-1|TRBV7-9|few|.
TGTGCCAGCAGCTCCCCAGCCTCCTACAATGAGCAGTTCTTC
CASSSPASYNEQFF
>TRBJ2-3|TRBV4-2|.|TRBD2
TGTGCCAGCAGCCAAGGATCTAGCGGGGGTGATACGCAGTATTTT
CASSQGSSGGDTQYF
>TRBJ2-4|TRBV2|.|.
TGTGCCAGCGAGGGCTCGTCGGACAAAAACATTCAGTACTTC
CASEGSSDKNIQYF
>TRBJ2-1|TRBV9|few|TRBD2
TGTGCCAGCAGCGTAGAATTAGCGGGGTACAATGAGCAGTTCTTC
CASSVELAGYNEQFF
>TRBJ2-7|TRBV5-1|few|TRBD2
TGCGCCAGCAGCCGCGGGACTAGCGGGGGGGCCTCCTACGAGCAGTACTTC
CASSRGTSGGASYEQYF
>TRBJ2-1|TRBV6-5|many|TRBD2
TGTGCCAGCAGGAGTACAGACTCGGGGGGGAAGGTCAATGAGCAGTTCTTC
CASRSTDSGGKVNEQFF
>TRBJ2-7|TRBV7-9|.|.
TGTGCCAGCACCTACCAAGGGTGGGGCCCATCCTACGAGCAGTACTTC
CASTYQGWGPSYEQYF
>TRBJ2-1|TRBV4-2|many|TRBD2
TGTGCCAGCAGCCAAGACGGGGGGGGGTCCAGTGAGCAGTTCTTC
CASSQDGGGSSEQFF
>TRBJ1-6|TRBV25-1|many|.
TGTGCCAGCAGTGAAAGTACCGGCTCACCCCTCCACTTT
CASSESTGSPLHF